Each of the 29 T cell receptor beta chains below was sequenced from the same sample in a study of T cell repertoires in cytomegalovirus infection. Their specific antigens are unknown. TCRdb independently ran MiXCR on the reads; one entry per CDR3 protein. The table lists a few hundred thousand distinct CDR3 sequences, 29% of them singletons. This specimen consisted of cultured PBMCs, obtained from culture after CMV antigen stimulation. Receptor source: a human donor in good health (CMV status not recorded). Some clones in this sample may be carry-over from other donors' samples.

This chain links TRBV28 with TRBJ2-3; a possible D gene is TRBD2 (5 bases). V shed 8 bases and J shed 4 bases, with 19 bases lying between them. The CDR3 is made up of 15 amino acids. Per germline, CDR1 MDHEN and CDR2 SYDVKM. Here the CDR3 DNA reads TGTGCCAGCGTAGCGCCCCCGCCGGCGGCAGATACGCAGTATTTT. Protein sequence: CASVAPPPAADTQYF.

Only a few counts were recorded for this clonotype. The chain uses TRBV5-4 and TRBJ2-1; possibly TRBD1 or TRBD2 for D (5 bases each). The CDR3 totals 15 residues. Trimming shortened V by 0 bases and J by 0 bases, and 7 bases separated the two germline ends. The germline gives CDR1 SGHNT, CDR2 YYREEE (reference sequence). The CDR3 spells CASSLDGTSYNEQFF. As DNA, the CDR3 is TGTGCCAGCAGCTTGGATGGGACCTCCTACAATGAGCAGTTCTTC.

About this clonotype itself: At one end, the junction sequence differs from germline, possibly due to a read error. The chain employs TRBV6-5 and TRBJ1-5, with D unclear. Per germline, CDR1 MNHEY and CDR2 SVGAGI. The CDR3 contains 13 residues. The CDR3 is CTSKAGSNQPQHF. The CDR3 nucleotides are TGTACCAGCAAAGCAGGTAGCAATCAGCCCCAGCATTTT.

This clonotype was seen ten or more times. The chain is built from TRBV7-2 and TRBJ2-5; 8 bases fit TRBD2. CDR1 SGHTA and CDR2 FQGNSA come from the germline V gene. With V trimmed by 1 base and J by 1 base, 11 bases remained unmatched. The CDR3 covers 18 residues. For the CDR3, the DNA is TGTGCCAGCAGCTTAGTGGGTGGGCTAGCGGGTCCCCAAGAGACCCAGTACTTC. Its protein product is CASSLVGGLAGPQETQYF.

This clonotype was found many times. The CDR3 region is CASSEDPQPQHF. The CDR3, as DNA: TGTGCCAGCAGTGAAGACCCTCAGCCCCAGCATTTT. This chain uses TRBV2 with TRBJ1-5; D gene ambiguous. Germline loops: CDR1 SNHLY, CDR2 FYNNEI. The CDR3 has 12 residues. V lost 1 base and J lost 6, with 4 bases in between.

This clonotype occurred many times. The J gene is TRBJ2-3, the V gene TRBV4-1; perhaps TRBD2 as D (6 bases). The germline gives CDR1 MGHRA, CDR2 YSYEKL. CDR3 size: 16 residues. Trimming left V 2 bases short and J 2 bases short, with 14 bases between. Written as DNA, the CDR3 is TGCGCCAGCAGCCAATTTACGCGGGGAAACACAGATACGCAGTATTTT. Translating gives CASSQFTRGNTDTQYF.

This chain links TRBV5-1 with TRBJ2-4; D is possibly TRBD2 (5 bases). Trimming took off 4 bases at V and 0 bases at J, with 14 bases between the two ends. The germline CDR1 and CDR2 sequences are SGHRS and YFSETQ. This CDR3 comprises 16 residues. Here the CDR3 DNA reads TGCGCCAGCAGCCCAGAGAGAGGAGGAGCCAAAAACATTCAGTACTTC. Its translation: CASSPERGGAKNIQYF.

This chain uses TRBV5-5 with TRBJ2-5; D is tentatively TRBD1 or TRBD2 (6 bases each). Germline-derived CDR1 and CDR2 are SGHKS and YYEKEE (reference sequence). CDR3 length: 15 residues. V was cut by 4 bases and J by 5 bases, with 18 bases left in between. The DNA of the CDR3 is TGTGCCAGCAGCGACGGGGGCGTTTATCGGGAGACCCAGTACTTC. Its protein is CASSDGGVYRETQYF.

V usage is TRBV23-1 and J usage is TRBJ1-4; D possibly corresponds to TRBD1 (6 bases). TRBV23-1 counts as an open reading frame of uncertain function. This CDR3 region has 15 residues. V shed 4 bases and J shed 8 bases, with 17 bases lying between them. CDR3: CASSRVGGAGEKLFF. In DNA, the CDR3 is TGCGCCAGCAGTCGCGTGGGGGGGGCTGGGGAAAAACTGTTTTTT.

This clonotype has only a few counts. The CDR3 protein is CASSMSSGGPYEQFF. The CDR3 DNA reads as TGTGCCAGTAGTATGTCTAGCGGGGGGCCATATGAGCAGTTCTTC. The chain combines TRBV19 with TRBJ2-1; 11 positions agree with TRBD2. V trimming: 3 bases; J trimming: 8 bases; junction bases outside the gene matches: 6. CDR1 LNHDA and CDR2 SQIVND come from the germline V gene (reference sequence). The CDR3 is made up of 15 amino acids.

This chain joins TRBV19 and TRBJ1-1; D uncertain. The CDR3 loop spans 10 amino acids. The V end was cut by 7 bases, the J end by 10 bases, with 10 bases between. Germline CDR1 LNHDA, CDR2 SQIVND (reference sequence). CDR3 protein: CASKRDRAFF. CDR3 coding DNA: TGTGCCAGTAAAAGGGATCGAGCTTTCTTT.

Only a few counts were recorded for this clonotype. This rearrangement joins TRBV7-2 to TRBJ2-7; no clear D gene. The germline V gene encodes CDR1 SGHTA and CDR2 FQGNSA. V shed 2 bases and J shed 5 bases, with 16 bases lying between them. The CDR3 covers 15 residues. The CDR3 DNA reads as TGTGCCAGCAGCTTAAGAGCTCTACAAAGGGACGAGCAGTACTTC. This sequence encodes CASSLRALQRDEQYF. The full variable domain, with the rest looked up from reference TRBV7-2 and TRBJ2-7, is GAGVSQSPSNKVTEKGKDVELRCDPISGHTALYWYRQSLGQGLEFLIYFQGNSAPDKSGLPSDRFSAERTGGSVSTLTIQRTQQEDSAVYLCASSLRALQRDEQYFGPGTRLTVT.

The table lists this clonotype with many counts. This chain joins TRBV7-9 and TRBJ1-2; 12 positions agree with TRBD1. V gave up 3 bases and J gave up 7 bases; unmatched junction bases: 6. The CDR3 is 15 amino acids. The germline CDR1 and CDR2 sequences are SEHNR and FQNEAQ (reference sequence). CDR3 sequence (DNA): TGTGCCAGCAGCTTCCGGGACAGGGGGCGAGGTGGCTACACCTTC. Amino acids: CASSFRDRGRGGYTF.

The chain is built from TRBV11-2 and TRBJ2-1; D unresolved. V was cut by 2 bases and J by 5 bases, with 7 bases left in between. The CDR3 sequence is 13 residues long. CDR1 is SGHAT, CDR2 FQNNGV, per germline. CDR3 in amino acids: CASSLRSDNEQFF. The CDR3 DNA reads TGTGCCAGCAGCTTAAGGAGCGACAATGAGCAGTTCTTC.

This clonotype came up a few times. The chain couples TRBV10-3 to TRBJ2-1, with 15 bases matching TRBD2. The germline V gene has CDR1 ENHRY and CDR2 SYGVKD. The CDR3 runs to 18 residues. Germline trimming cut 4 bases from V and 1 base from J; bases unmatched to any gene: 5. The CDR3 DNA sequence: TGTGCCATCAGTGGGGGACTAGCGGGAGGTCTTTCCTACAATGAGCAGTTCTTC. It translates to CAISGGLAGGLSYNEQFF.

The CDR3 sequence is CASSFGGADIQNGYTF. The CDR3 DNA reads TGTGCCAGCAGTTTTGGAGGGGCCGACATACAAAATGGCTACACCTTC. The rearrangement joins TRBV27 to TRBJ1-2; possible D gene TRBD1, 5 bases. This CDR3 is 16 amino acids long. V was pared by 3 bases and J by 6 bases, with 20 bases between. Germline CDR1 reads MNHEY; CDR2 reads SMNVEV (reference sequence).

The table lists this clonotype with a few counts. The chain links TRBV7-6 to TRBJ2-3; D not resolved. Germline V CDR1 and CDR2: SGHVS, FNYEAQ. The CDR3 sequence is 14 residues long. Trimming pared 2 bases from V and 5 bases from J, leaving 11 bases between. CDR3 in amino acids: CASSLKFGLDTQYF. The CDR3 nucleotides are TGTGCCAGCAGCTTAAAGTTTGGGTTAGATACGCAGTATTTT.

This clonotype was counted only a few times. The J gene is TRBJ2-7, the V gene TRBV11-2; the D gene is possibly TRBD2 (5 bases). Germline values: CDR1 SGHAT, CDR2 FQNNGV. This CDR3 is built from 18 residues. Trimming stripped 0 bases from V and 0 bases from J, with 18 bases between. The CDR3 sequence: CASSLDRALRDFSYEQYF. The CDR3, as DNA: TGTGCCAGCAGCTTAGATAGGGCCTTACGGGATTTCTCCTACGAGCAGTACTTC.

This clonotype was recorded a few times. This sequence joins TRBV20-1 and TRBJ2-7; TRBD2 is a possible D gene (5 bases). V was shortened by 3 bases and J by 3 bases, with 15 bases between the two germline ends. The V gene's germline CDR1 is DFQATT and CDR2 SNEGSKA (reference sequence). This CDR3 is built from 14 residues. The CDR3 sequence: CSASSSIGRYEQYF. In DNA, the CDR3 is TGCAGTGCTAGTTCTAGCATCGGTCGCTACGAGCAGTACTTC.

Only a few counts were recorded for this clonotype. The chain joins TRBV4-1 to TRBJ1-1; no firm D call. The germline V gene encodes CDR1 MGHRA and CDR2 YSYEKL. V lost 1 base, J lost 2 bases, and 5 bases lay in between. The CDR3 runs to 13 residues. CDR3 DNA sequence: TGCGCCAGCAGCCAAGCACCCAACACTGAAGCTTTCTTT. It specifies CASSQAPNTEAFF.

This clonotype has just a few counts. CDR3 protein: CASSQGASVSSNQPQHF. CDR3 coding DNA: TGCGCCAGCAGCCAAGGAGCGTCCGTAAGTAGCAATCAGCCCCAGCATTTT. The chain is built from TRBV4-1 and TRBJ1-5, with D unclear. V lost 1 base and J lost 0, with 13 bases in between. This CDR3 region has 17 residues. Germline CDR1 is MGHRA and CDR2 is YSYEKL.

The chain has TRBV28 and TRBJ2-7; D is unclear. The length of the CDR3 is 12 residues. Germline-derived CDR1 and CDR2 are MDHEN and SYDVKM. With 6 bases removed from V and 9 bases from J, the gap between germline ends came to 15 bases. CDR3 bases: TGTGCCAGCAGCTCCCTCTCCTCGGGGCAGTACTTC. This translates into CASSSLSSGQYF.

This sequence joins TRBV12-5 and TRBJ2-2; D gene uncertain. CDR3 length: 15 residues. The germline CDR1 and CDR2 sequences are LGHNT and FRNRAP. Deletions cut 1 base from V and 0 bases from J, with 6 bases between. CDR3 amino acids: CASGLGTSNTGELFF. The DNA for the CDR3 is TGTGCTAGTGGTTTGGGCACGTCGAACACCGGGGAGCTGTTTTTT.

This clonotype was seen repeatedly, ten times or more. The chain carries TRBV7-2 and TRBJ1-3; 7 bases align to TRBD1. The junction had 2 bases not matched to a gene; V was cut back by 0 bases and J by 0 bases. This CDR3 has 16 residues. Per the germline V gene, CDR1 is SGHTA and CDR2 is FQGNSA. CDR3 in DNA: TGTGCCAGCAGCTTAGCCGGACAGGCCTCTGGAAACACCATATATTTT. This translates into CASSLAGQASGNTIYF.

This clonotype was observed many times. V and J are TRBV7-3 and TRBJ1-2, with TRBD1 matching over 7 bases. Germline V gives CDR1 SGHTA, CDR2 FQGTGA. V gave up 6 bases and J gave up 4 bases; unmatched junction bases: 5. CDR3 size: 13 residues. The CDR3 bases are TGTGCCAGCAGGGGCAGGGGGGTCTATGGCTACACCTTC. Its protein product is CASRGRGVYGYTF.

Written as DNA, the CDR3 is TGCAGTGCTAGAGGCCCCAGGACAGCTATGAACACTGAAGCTTTCTTT. Its translation: CSARGPRTAMNTEAFF. J is TRBJ1-1 and V is TRBV20-1; maybe TRBD1 (6 bases). Germline V gene sequence: CDR1 DFQATT, CDR2 SNEGSKA (reference sequence). Deletions cut 1 base from V and 0 bases from J, with 15 bases between. This CDR3 has 16 residues.

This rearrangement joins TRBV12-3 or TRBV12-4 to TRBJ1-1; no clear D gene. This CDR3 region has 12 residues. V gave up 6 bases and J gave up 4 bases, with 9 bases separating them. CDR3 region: CASRAASTEAFF. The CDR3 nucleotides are TGTGCCAGCAGGGCAGCCTCCACTGAAGCTTTCTTT.

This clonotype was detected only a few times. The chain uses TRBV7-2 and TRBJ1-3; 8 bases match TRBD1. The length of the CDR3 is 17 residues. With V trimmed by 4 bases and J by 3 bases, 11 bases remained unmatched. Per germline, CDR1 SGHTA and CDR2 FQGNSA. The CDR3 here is CASSWGSGRGRGNTIYF. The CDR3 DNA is TGTGCCAGCAGCTGGGGGAGCGGCAGGGGGCGTGGAAACACCATATATTTT.

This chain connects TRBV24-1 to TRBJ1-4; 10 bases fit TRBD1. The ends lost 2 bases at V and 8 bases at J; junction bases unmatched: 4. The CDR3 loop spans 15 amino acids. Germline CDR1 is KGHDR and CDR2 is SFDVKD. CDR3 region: CATSDSGTGVEKLFF. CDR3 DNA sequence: TGTGCCACCAGTGATTCCGGGACAGGGGTCGAAAAACTGTTTTTT.